Each of the 5 T cell receptor beta chains below was sequenced from the same sample in a study of STAT3 mutations in large granular lymphocyte leukemia. These TCRs are of unknown antigen specificity. Sequenced by immunoSEQ multiplex PCR; TCRdb stores in-frame clones only, minus some. The sample has some 15,000 clones; around 85% are singletons. Findings and limits, study-wide: Every T-LGLL patient had at least one immunodominant TCRbeta clonotype.

The sequencing sample was made of peripheral blood mononuclear cells. The receptors were sampled from a man in his 60s with T-cell large granular lymphocyte leukemia. Some clones in this sample may be carry-over from other donors' samples.

The chain links TRBV12-5 to TRBJ2-3, with TRBD1 matching over 10 bases. Trimming removed 5 bases from V and 3 bases from J; junction bases left unmatched: 5. The CDR3 consists of 15 residues. Germline CDR1 and CDR2: LGHNT and FRNRAP. As DNA, the CDR3 is TGTGCTAGTGGTCCGAGACAGGGGGCAACAGATACGCAGTATTTT. Its translation is CASGPRQGATDTQYF.

The chain has TRBV7-2 and TRBJ2-5, with 10 bases that match TRBD2. Unmatched junction bases numbered 9, after V lost 1 base and J lost 4 bases. Germline CDR1 reads SGHTA; CDR2 reads FQGNSA. The CDR3 extends over 17 amino acids. The CDR3 spells CASSLGVLAGAGETQYF. CDR3 coding DNA: TGTGCCAGCAGCTTAGGGGTTCTAGCGGGAGCAGGAGAGACCCAGTACTTC.

The chain joins TRBV30 to TRBJ2-7; perhaps D is TRBD1 or TRBD2 (5 bases each). CDR1 is GTSNPN, CDR2 SVGIG, per germline (reference sequence). CDR3 size: 12 residues. V was pared by 3 bases and J by 6 bases, with 12 bases between. CDR3 sequence reads: CAWRFRAGEQYF. The CDR3 DNA follows: TGTGCCTGGAGGTTCAGGGCGGGCGAGCAGTACTTC.

The rearrangement uses TRBV5-6 and TRBJ2-2, with 9 bases matching TRBD1. This CDR3 spans 16 amino acids. V gave up 4 bases and J gave up 1 base; unmatched junction bases: 5. The germline CDR1 and CDR2 sequences are SGHDT and YYEEEE. CDR3 residues: CASSRTGVMNTGELFF. The CDR3 bases are TGTGCCAGCAGCCGGACAGGGGTAATGAACACCGGGGAGCTGTTTTTT.

The gene calls are TRBV30 and TRBJ2-5, with no clear D. V shed 1 base and J shed 7 bases, with 10 bases lying between them. The CDR3 consists of 12 residues. CDR1 and CDR2 (germline): GTSNPN, SVGIG (reference sequence). The CDR3 loop reads CAWSGAPGTQYF. The CDR3 DNA reads TGTGCCTGGAGTGGGGCTCCAGGGACCCAGTACTTC.